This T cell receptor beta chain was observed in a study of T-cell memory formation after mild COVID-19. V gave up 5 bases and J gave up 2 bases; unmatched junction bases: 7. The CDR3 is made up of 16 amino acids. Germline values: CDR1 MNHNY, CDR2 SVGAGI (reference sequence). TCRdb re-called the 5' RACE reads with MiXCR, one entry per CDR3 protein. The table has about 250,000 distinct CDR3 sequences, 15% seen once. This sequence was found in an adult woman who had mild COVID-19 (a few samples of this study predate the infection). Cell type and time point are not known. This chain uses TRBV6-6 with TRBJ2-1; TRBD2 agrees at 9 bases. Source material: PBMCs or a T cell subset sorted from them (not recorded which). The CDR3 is CASSRIAGVTYNEQFF. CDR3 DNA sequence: TGTGCCAGCAGTCGTATAGCGGGAGTTACCTACAATGAGCAGTTCTTC.